The rows below give T cell receptor beta chains drawn from one sample of a study of T cell responses to AZD1222 COVID-19 vaccine. Method: immunoSEQ multiplex PCR; TCRdb's copy keeps in-frame clones and lacks some. Seen here are roughly 140,000 clones, approximately 91% observed once, and the top ten hold about 1.8%. The starting material was peripheral blood, obtained 28 days after the second AZD1222 dose. All receptors derive from an adult who received the AZD1222 COVID-19 vaccine. Each CDR3 is given with its conserved first and last residue. Fields, in order: J gene, D gene, clone size, V gene, CDR3 DNA, CDR3 protein. D genes are given only for firm matches. Clone size is shown for a subset of rows, as once, few, many or a class of expanded clone.

TRBJ1-6	TRBD1	.	TRBV5-6	TGTGCCAGCAGCTTCCGGGACAGGGGGCTATTGGATTCACCCCTCCACTTT	CASSFRDRGLLDSPLHF
TRBJ2-1	TRBD2	.	TRBV14	TGTGCCAGCAGCCAAGATTTGGGGACTAGCGGGAGAGATGAGCAGTTCTTC	CASSQDLGTSGRDEQFF
TRBJ1-6	.	.	TRBV9	TGTGCCAGCAGCCTTGGGAGTTCCTATAATTCACCCCTCCACTTT	CASSLGSSYNSPLHF
TRBJ1-1	.	.	TRBV11-2	TGTGCCAGCAGCAGGACAGACAGCTTATACACTGAAGCTTTCTTT	CASSRTDSLYTEAFF
TRBJ1-2	.	few	TRBV29-1	TGCAGCGCCTCGGCCAACTATGGCTACACCTTC	CSASANYGYTF
TRBJ1-6	.	.	TRBV7-9	TGTGCCAGCAGCCCAGGGACCAGTTCACCCCTCCACTTT	CASSPGTSSPLHF
TRBJ1-3	TRBD1	few	TRBV10-3	TGTGCCATCAGTGGCCGAGACAGGGGCCAAAGCTCTGGAAACACCATATATTTT	CAISGRDRGQSSGNTIYF
TRBJ1-1	.	.	TRBV5-1	TGCGCCAGCAGCTTGATGGGTTCCAAGGGGAACACTGAAGCTTTCTTT	CASSLMGSKGNTEAFF
TRBJ2-5	TRBD1	.	TRBV6-6	TGTGCCAGCAGTTCAGGACAGGGGATGAAGACCCAGTACTTC	CASSSGQGMKTQYF
TRBJ1-4	.	.	TRBV30	TGTGCCTGGAGCGAGGGGGGGGAAGATGAAAAACTGTTTTTT	CAWSEGGEDEKLFF
TRBJ2-5	.	.	TRBV3-1/TRBV3-2	TGTGCCAGCAGCCAAGGACAGTGGAGCCAGTACTTC	CASSQGQWSQYF
TRBJ2-2	TRBD1	.	TRBV3-1/TRBV3-2	TGTGCCAGCAGCCAGCTAGGACAGGGGGCTACCGGGGAGCTGTTTTTT	CASSQLGQGATGELFF
TRBJ1-5	.	.	TRBV3-1/TRBV3-2	TGTGCCAGCAGCCAAGGGCGCGGCAATCAGCCCCAGCATTTT	CASSQGRGNQPQHF
TRBJ1-3	TRBD1	.	TRBV7-9	TGTGCCAGCAGCAAAGACAGGGGGAACACCATATATTTT	CASSKDRGNTIYF
TRBJ2-1	.	.	TRBV6-5	TGTGCCAGCAGCCGAGTTTCTCTCTCCTACAATGAGCAGTTCTTC	CASSRVSLSYNEQFF
TRBJ1-5	.	few	TRBV19	TGTGCCAGTAGTATGGGGGTTTTAGGTCAGCCCCAGCATTTT	CASSMGVLGQPQHF
TRBJ1-2	.	.	TRBV6-6	TGTGCCAGCATTCTCAGTCAGGGCTATGGCTACACCTTC	CASILSQGYGYTF
TRBJ2-3	.	.	TRBV5-1	TGCGCCAGCAGCTTGAACCAAGATACGCAGTATTTT	CASSLNQDTQYF
TRBJ1-3	.	.	TRBV6-5	TGTGCCAGTCAGAGCTCTGGAAACACCATATATTTT	CASQSSGNTIYF
TRBJ1-5	.	.	TRBV3-1/TRBV3-2	TGTGCCAGCAGCCAAGGGGACAATCAGCCCCAGCATTTT	CASSQGDNQPQHF
TRBJ2-1	TRBD2	.	TRBV7-3	TGTGCCAGCAGCCCCGGACTAGCGGCCAATGAGCAGTTCTTC	CASSPGLAANEQFF
TRBJ2-1	.	.	TRBV5-6	TGTGCCAGCAGCGCAACCGGGACTTCCAATGAGCAGTTCTTC	CASSATGTSNEQFF
TRBJ1-1	TRBD1	.	TRBV5-1	TGCGCCAGCAGCTTGACAGGGGCGAGGAACACTGAAGCTTTCTTT	CASSLTGARNTEAFF
TRBJ1-1	.	.	TRBV29-1	TGCAGCGTTGAACCTCGGACAGAAAACACTGAAGCTTTCTTT	CSVEPRTENTEAFF
TRBJ2-7	TRBD1	.	TRBV19	TGTGCCAGTAGTATACGGGACAGGCTACACGAGCAGTACTTC	CASSIRDRLHEQYF
TRBJ1-5	.	.	TRBV12-3/TRBV12-4	TGTGCCAGCAGTTTGGGGGTCCGTCAGCCCCAGCATTTT	CASSLGVRQPQHF
TRBJ2-5	.	.	TRBV7-9	TGTGCCAGCAGCTTTATCGGGGTAGGAGAGACCCAGTACTTC	CASSFIGVGETQYF
TRBJ1-2	TRBD1	.	TRBV14	TGTGCCAGCTCGGACAGGGGAGGGAGTTATGGCTACACCTTC	CASSDRGGSYGYTF
TRBJ2-2	.	.	TRBV13	TGTGCCAGCAGCCAAATCCGGGACTTGAACACCGGGGAGCTGTTTTTT	CASSQIRDLNTGELFF
TRBJ1-5	.	.	TRBV12-5	TGTGCTAGTGGCGCTTCTAATCAGCCCCAGCATTTT	CASGASNQPQHF
TRBJ2-7	TRBD2	once	TRBV30	TGTGCCTGGAGTGTAGGAGGGCGGGGGGTCTACGAGCAGTACTTC	CAWSVGGRGVYEQYF
TRBJ1-1	.	.	TRBV12-3/TRBV12-4	TGTGCCAGCAGTCGACAGGATAGCACTGAAGCTTTCTTT	CASSRQDSTEAFF
TRBJ1-2	.	.	TRBV5-4	TGTGCCAGCAGCTTCCAACCTGGACAGCGAGACTATGGCTACACCTTC	CASSFQPGQRDYGYTF
TRBJ1-4	.	.	TRBV27	TGTGCCAGCAGTTTAAACCGTCCGGGGGAAAAACTGTTTTTT	CASSLNRPGEKLFF
TRBJ2-7	.	.	TRBV5-4	TGTGCCAGCAGCGTTCGGACAGCTAGCAACGAGCAGTACTTC	CASSVRTASNEQYF
TRBJ2-1	.	.	TRBV7-9	TGTGCCAGCAGCTTAGTAGCCTATACGGGCGATGAGCAGTTCTTC	CASSLVAYTGDEQFF
TRBJ1-1	.	.	TRBV19	TGTGCCAGTAGTTCCCCGGGCGGGGGGGGGACTGAAGCTTTCTTT	CASSSPGGGGTEAFF
TRBJ1-5	.	once	TRBV30	TGTGCCTGGAGTGGGGGGGCGGCCAGTATACAGCCCCAGCATTTT	CAWSGGAASIQPQHF
TRBJ2-3	.	.	TRBV7-3	TGTGCCAGCAGCGTACTGGGGGGTGGCACAGATACGCAGTATTTT	CASSVLGGGTDTQYF
TRBJ2-1	.	.	TRBV25-1	TGTGCCAGCAGTGAAGACGGGAGTCCCTACAATGAGCAGTTCTTC	CASSEDGSPYNEQFF
TRBJ2-1	.	.	TRBV6-5	TGTGCCAGCAGTTACTCCCCGGGAGCCATTGAGCAGTTCTTC	CASSYSPGAIEQFF
TRBJ1-4	.	.	TRBV1	TGCACCAGCAGCCGCGGGACCACGCCTGAAAAACTGTTTTTT	CTSSRGTTPEKLFF
TRBJ1-2	.	.	TRBV7-9	TGTGCCAGCAGCCCTGATTCCTATGGCTACACCTTC	CASSPDSYGYTF
TRBJ2-7	TRBD2	.	TRBV11-2	TGTGCCAGCAGCCGTAGCCGAAGCGGGGGGCAGGGCGAGCAGTACTTC	CASSRSRSGGQGEQYF
TRBJ1-1	.	once	TRBV5-1	TGCGCCAGCAGCCCTTCCCCGGCGGAAAGTACTGAAGCTTTCTTT	CASSPSPAESTEAFF
TRBJ1-1	TRBD1	.	TRBV7-2	TGTGCCAGCAGCTGGCAGGGGGCTGGCAACACTGAAGCTTTCTTT	CASSWQGAGNTEAFF
TRBJ1-2	TRBD1	.	TRBV7-3	TGTGCCAGCAGCTTGTCCGGACAGGGTTCGGCCTATGGCTACACCTTC	CASSLSGQGSAYGYTF
TRBJ2-3	.	.	TRBV4-1	TGCGCCAGCAGCGGCAGGGCAGCAGATACGCAGTATTTT	CASSGRAADTQYF
TRBJ1-2	.	.	TRBV7-8	TGTGCCAGCAGTCGTGGGGTCGGCTACACCTTC	CASSRGVGYTF
TRBJ1-3	.	.	TRBV9	TGTGCCAGCAGCGCAAGCGCGGGTTCTGGAAACACCATATATTTT	CASSASAGSGNTIYF
TRBJ1-1	TRBD1	.	TRBV7-9	TGTGCCAGCAGCGCGGGACAGGGGCTGAACACTGAAGCTTTCTTT	CASSAGQGLNTEAFF
TRBJ1-5	.	.	TRBV2	TGTGCCAGCAGTGAAGATGTAGATCAGCCCCAGCATTTT	CASSEDVDQPQHF
TRBJ2-1	TRBD2	.	TRBV11-3	TGTGCCAGCAGCTTAGGGGACCCCCAACTAGCGGGAGATCGTAATGAGCAGTTCTTC	CASSLGDPQLAGDRNEQFF
TRBJ2-1	TRBD2	.	TRBV10-2	TGCGCCATCTTACAGCCGGGACTAGCGGGAGAGAGGAATGAGCAGTTCTTC	CAILQPGLAGERNEQFF
TRBJ1-5	.	.	TRBV4-1	TGCGCCAGCAGCCGAGATGGGGAGTATCAGCCCCAGCATTTT	CASSRDGEYQPQHF
TRBJ1-4	.	.	TRBV5-5	TGTGCCAGCAGCTTGGAGTTTTCCTCCGGGCCACGTGAAAAACTGTTTTTT	CASSLEFSSGPREKLFF
TRBJ1-2	.	.	TRBV27	TGTGCCAGCAGTGCCCAGGGGTATTATGGCTACACCTTC	CASSAQGYYGYTF
TRBJ1-5	.	.	TRBV2	TGTGCCAGCAGTCCTGAATCAGGTCATCAGCCCCAGCATTTT	CASSPESGHQPQHF
TRBJ2-5	TRBD1	.	TRBV7-2	TGTGCCAGCAGCTTGGGACAGGGTCAGACCCAGTACTTC	CASSLGQGQTQYF
TRBJ2-7	TRBD1	few	TRBV5-6	TGTGCCAGCAGCCCCGAACAGGGGCGTATGTACGAGCAGTACTTC	CASSPEQGRMYEQYF